This T cell receptor (beta chain) is drawn from a study of chemoradiotherapy in HPV16-positive cancers (dated 2022 in TCRdb). Some background on the complete study: Candidate HPV-specific T-cell clones and common TCR motifs were defined through functional T-cell assays on cells from a couple of HPV16-positive patients. Next, the candidate HPV-specific TCRs and motifs were followed in TCR repertoires from 80 to 90 patients with HPV-related cancers. The study asked whether T-cell immunity to the HPV oncoproteins E6 and E7 changes during chemoradiotherapy and whether this immunity affects survival. The full study reports these points: In HPV16-positive patients, expansion of HPV-responsive T cells during chemoradiotherapy was found to be associated with improved recurrence-free survival. Expansion of candidate HPV-specific clones and E7-related TCR motifs was observed in the tumor microenvironment during treatment, whereas no such expansion was observed for non-HPV-specific T cells. The functional definition of HPV-specific T cells was derived from only a couple of HPV16-positive patients, and the survival association was reported for HPV16-positive patients.

The CDR3 has 13 amino acids, counting the end cysteine and phenylalanine. The read is trimmed to its CDR3 DNA, 39 bases read in frame from base 1. From the germline V gene (reference sequence), CDR1 is MNHEY and CDR2 is SMNVEV. A distance of 16 bases separates the germline ends of V and J, which lose 7 bases and 7 bases respectively. Because repertoires were sampled repeatedly during chemoradiotherapy, clonal expansion in the tumor microenvironment could be followed. Libraries were constructed by the immunoSEQ multiplex PCR assay. The source is immuneACCESS, and TCRdb retained only in-frame sequences with V and J called. Part of the clones is not carried over; for the studies checked, unresolved V genes explain less than half of this, and the remainder is unexplained. Here the sample has around 19,000 clones; roughly nine tenths occur a single time. The ten largest account for 11% to 15% of the sample.

This clone has only a few counts. Its binding antigen is unknown. No much larger clone exists at a distance of one base, and base qualities are not known. The specimen was blood, collected from a patient who underwent chemoradiotherapy. Rearrangement joined TRBV27 to TRBJ1-2, with TRBD1 perhaps the D gene, on 6 matching bases. The sequence was collected from a human donor with HPV-associated anogenital cancer. The DNA sequence is as follows: TGTGCCAGCAACCAACAGGGACGGAGTGGCTACACCTTC. The resulting protein is CASNQQGRSGYTF.